A selection of T cell receptor beta chains follows, all from one sample in a study of long-term antiretroviral therapy in people with HIV. Produced via immunoSEQ multiplex PCR; TCRdb's table is partial and in-frame only. Among about 11,000 clones listed, roughly 80% were seen once. The sequencing here drew on unsorted PBMCs, taken 1.2 years after starting antiretroviral therapy. These receptors originate from a man aged 40-55 years with HIV. Both conserved end residues are part of each CDR3. D genes are given only for firm matches. The listing skips clone size in some rows; elsewhere it reads once, few, many or a size class.

>TRBD1|TRBJ2-5|.|TRBV11-2
CASSLTGTGGETQYF
TGTGCCAGCAGCTTGACCGGGACAGGGGGCGAGACCCAGTACTTC
>TRBD1|TRBJ2-7|.|TRBV19
CASSRSPGQSFSYEQYF
TGTGCCAGTAGTAGATCTCCGGGACAGTCCTTCTCCTACGAGCAGTACTTC
>.|TRBJ1-5|.|TRBV5-1
CASSLKGEGQPQHF
TGCGCCAGCAGCTTGAAAGGGGAGGGGCAGCCCCAGCATTTT
>.|TRBJ2-2|.|TRBV6-5
CASSYISTGELFF
TGTGCCAGCAGTTATATCTCTACCGGGGAGCTGTTTTTT
>.|TRBJ1-2|.|TRBV14
CASSQDNYGYTF
TGTGCCAGCAGCCAGGATAACTATGGCTACACCTTC
>.|TRBJ2-2|.|TRBV29-1
CSAKTGSGDTGELFF
TGCAGCGCAAAAACAGGGTCGGGGGACACCGGGGAGCTGTTTTTT
>.|TRBJ2-3|.|TRBV9
CASSVEGTSTDTQYF
TGTGCCAGCAGCGTAGAGGGGACTAGCACAGATACGCAGTATTTT
>.|TRBJ2-7|.|TRBV7-2
CASSWGVKFYEQYF
TGTGCCAGCAGCTGGGGGGTCAAGTTCTACGAGCAGTACTTC
>.|TRBJ1-6|.|TRBV25-1
CASAGMTYNSPLHF
TGTGCCAGCGCAGGGATGACCTATAATTCACCCCTCCACTTT
>TRBD2|TRBJ2-7|.|TRBV7-2
CASSPRLAGGSYEQYF
TGTGCCAGCAGCCCACGACTAGCGGGGGGGTCCTACGAGCAGTACTTC
>.|TRBJ2-3|.|TRBV4-3
CASSQDIGTDTQYF
TGCGCCAGCAGCCAAGATATAGGCACAGATACGCAGTATTTT
>.|TRBJ2-1|.|TRBV6-5
CASRGGARDEQFF
TGTGCCAGCAGGGGGGGCGCGAGGGATGAGCAGTTCTTC
>.|TRBJ1-4|once|TRBV30
CAWSVPATNEKLFF
TGTGCCTGGAGTGTACCTGCAACTAATGAAAAACTGTTTTTT
>.|TRBJ1-6|.|TRBV6-4
CASSDSGGTPLHF
TGTGCCAGCAGTGACTCGGGCGGGACACCCCTCCACTTT
>TRBD1|TRBJ2-7|.|TRBV28
CASSFSRTGATSSYEQYF
TGTGCCAGCAGTTTTAGTCGGACAGGGGCCACCAGCTCCTACGAGCAGTACTTC
>.|TRBJ1-5|once|TRBV21-1
CASSKLGGQPQHF
TGTGCCAGCAGCAAATTAGGGGGTCAGCCCCAGCATTTT
>.|TRBJ2-2|.|TRBV7-6
CASSAGQSNTGELFF
TGTGCCAGCAGCGCGGGACAGTCAAACACCGGGGAGCTGTTTTTT
>TRBD1|TRBJ2-7|.|TRBV27
CASSFQGAVGEQYF
TGTGCCAGCAGTTTCCAGGGGGCGGTGGGCGAGCAGTACTTC
>.|TRBJ2-2|.|TRBV6-4
CASSVHTNTGELFF
TGTGCCAGCAGTGTACATACGAACACCGGGGAGCTGTTTTTT
>TRBD2|TRBJ2-2|.|TRBV5-4
CASSGTSGGSASGELFF
TGTGCCAGCAGCGGGACTAGCGGGGGATCGGCGAGCGGGGAGCTGTTTTTT
>TRBD2|TRBJ2-7|.|TRBV28
CASTVSGGANREQYF
TGTGCCAGCACTGTTAGCGGGGGGGCCAATCGGGAGCAGTACTTC
>TRBD1|TRBJ1-1|.|TRBV29-1
CSVVKGQRTSPTEAFF
TGCAGCGTTGTAAAGGGACAGCGAACCTCTCCCACTGAAGCTTTCTTT
>.|TRBJ2-5|.|TRBV25-1
CASSEFGPGPQETQYF
TGTGCCAGCAGTGAATTCGGTCCAGGCCCTCAAGAGACCCAGTACTTC
>.|TRBJ2-7|.|TRBV5-4
CASSSVGASYEQYF
TGTGCCAGCAGCTCGGTCGGTGCCTCCTACGAGCAGTACTTC
>.|TRBJ2-3|once|TRBV5-1
CASSSQGSTDTQYF
TGCGCCAGCAGCTCACAGGGTTCCACAGATACGCAGTATTTT
>.|TRBJ1-1|.|TRBV7-2
CASSFSGRGGTEAFF
TGTGCCAGCAGCTTCAGCGGGCGCGGGGGCACTGAAGCTTTCTTT
>.|TRBJ1-5|.|TRBV30
CAWSYGDRNQPQHF
TGTGCCTGGTCATACGGGGATAGGAATCAGCCCCAGCATTTT
>TRBD2|TRBJ2-3|few|TRBV5-4
CASSSSGVSTDTQYF
TGTGCCAGCAGCTCTAGCGGGGTTAGCACAGATACGCAGTATTTT
>TRBD1|TRBJ2-3|.|TRBV7-9
CASTTGGQGMYF
TGTGCCAGCACCACCGGAGGACAGGGGATGTATTTT
>TRBD1|TRBJ2-7|.|TRBV27
CASSPETGTGAMKEEQYF
TGTGCCAGCAGTCCGGAAACCGGGACAGGGGCTATGAAGGAGGAGCAGTACTTC
>TRBD1|TRBJ1-1|once|TRBV6-5
CASSYGQGNTEAFF
TGTGCCAGCAGTTACGGACAGGGGAACACTGAAGCTTTCTTT
>TRBD1|TRBJ1-6|.|TRBV7-9
CAGGQVRLLRSYNSPLHF
TGTGCCGGAGGACAGGTACGCCTTCTCCGCTCCTATAATTCACCCCTCCACTTT
>.|TRBJ1-1|.|TRBV5-1
CASSSGATVEAFF
TGCGCCAGCAGTTCAGGGGCGACAGTTGAAGCTTTCTTT
>.|TRBJ2-1|.|TRBV9
CASSATGHSTYNEQFF
TGTGCCAGCAGCGCCACCGGACATAGTACATACAATGAGCAGTTCTTC
>.|TRBJ2-7|.|TRBV2
CASSTSDNEQYF
TGTGCCAGCTCGACCAGTGACAACGAGCAGTACTTC
>TRBD1|TRBJ1-4|.|TRBV5-1
CASSLDGTGSEKLFF
TGCGCCAGCAGCTTGGATGGGACAGGGAGCGAAAAACTGTTTTTT
>.|TRBJ2-1|.|TRBV7-2
CASSFPFYNEQFF
TGTGCCAGCAGCTTTCCCTTCTACAATGAGCAGTTCTTC
>TRBD1|TRBJ2-3|.|TRBV27
CASSYRGPDTQYF
TGTGCCAGCAGTTACAGGGGCCCAGATACGCAGTATTTT
>TRBD1|TRBJ1-1|.|TRBV30
CAWTGGAATEAFF
TGTGCCTGGACAGGGGGCGCGGCCACTGAAGCTTTCTTT
>TRBD2|TRBJ2-3|.|TRBV30
CAWSVRLAGGTDTQYF
TGTGCCTGGAGTGTACGATTAGCGGGGGGCACAGATACGCAGTATTTT
>TRBD1|TRBJ1-2|.|TRBV18
CASSLDRGNYGYTF
TGTGCCAGCTCACTAGACAGGGGTAACTATGGCTACACCTTC
>.|TRBJ2-3|.|TRBV9
CASNGGLLTDTQYF
TGTGCCAGCAACGGGGGCCTCCTCACAGATACGCAGTATTTT
>.|TRBJ1-3|.|TRBV6-1
CASSEAHETSLLSGNTIYF
TGTGCCAGCAGTGAAGCGCATGAAACCTCCCTTCTCTCTGGAAACACCATATATTTT
>TRBD1|TRBJ1-2|.|TRBV7-8
CASSTRTGANYGYTF
TGTGCCAGCAGCACGCGGACAGGTGCTAACTATGGCTACACCTTC
>.|TRBJ1-1|.|TRBV19
CASSIVGGNTEAFF
TGTGCCAGTAGTATAGTCGGGGGGAACACTGAAGCTTTCTTT
>TRBD1|TRBJ1-5|.|TRBV7-2
CASSLAGGASNQPQHF
TGTGCCAGCAGCTTAGCAGGGGGCGCGAGCAATCAGCCCCAGCATTTT
>TRBD2|TRBJ2-7|.|TRBV2
CASSEAIASGGLSSYEQYF
TGTGCCAGCAGTGAAGCAATCGCTAGCGGGGGCCTCAGCTCCTACGAGCAGTACTTC
>.|TRBJ1-5|medium-sized|TRBV5-8
CASSLRGTSNQPQHF
TGTGCCAGCAGCTTGAGGGGGACTAGCAATCAGCCCCAGCATTTT
>TRBD1|TRBJ1-5|.|TRBV6-1
CASSEETGWQPQHF
TGTGCCAGCAGTGAGGAGACAGGGTGGCAGCCCCAGCATTTT
>TRBD2|TRBJ2-7|.|TRBV18
CASSPGGSPYEQYF
TGTGCCAGCTCACCGGGGGGGTCACCCTACGAGCAGTACTTC
>.|TRBJ2-7|.|TRBV5-6
CASSLEGRSYEQYF
TGTGCCAGCAGCTTGGAGGGCAGGTCCTACGAGCAGTACTTC
>.|TRBJ2-4|.|TRBV5-6
CASSRGAELAKNIQYF
TGTGCCAGCAGCCGGGGGGCAGAGCTAGCCAAAAACATTCAGTACTTC
>TRBD1|TRBJ1-2|.|TRBV6-5
CASSFGTGINYGYTF
TGTGCCAGCAGCTTCGGGACAGGGATTAACTATGGCTACACCTTC